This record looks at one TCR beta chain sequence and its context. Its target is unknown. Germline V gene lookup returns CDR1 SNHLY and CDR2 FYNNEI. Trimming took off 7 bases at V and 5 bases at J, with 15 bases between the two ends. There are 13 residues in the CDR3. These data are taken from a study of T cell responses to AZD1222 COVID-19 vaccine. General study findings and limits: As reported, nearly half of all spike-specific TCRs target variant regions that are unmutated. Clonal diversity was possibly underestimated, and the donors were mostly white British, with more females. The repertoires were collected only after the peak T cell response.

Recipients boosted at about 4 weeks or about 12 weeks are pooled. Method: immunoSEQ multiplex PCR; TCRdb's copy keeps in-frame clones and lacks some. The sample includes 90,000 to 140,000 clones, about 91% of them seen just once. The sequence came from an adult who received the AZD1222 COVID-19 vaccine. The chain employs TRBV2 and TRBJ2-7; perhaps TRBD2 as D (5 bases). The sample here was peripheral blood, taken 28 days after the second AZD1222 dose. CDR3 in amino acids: CASKSGLLNEQYF. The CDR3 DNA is TGTGCCAGCAAATCAGGACTCCTCAACGAGCAGTACTTC.